These T cell receptor beta chains were read from a single sample in a study of vaccination effects on CD4 cells after COVID-19. Measured with immunoSEQ multiplex PCR; TCRdb has only the in-frame clones, and not every one. The sample includes approximately 60,000 clones, about 72% of them seen just once. These receptors' targets are unknown. The source material was CD4+ T cells from PBMCs cultured without peptide, sampled before COVID-19 vaccination. Every receptor here comes from a human donor who had a prior SARS-CoV-2 infection. The CDR3 runs from the conserved cysteine through the conserved F or W. The D gene is left open where the match is weak. Not every row has a clone size; where given, it reads once, few, many or a size class.

CASSVTGHPTGELFF TGTGCCAGCAGCGTGACAGGGCACCCGACCGGGGAGCTGTTTTTT TRBJ2-2 TRBD1 - TRBV9
CASSPLGGETQYF TGTGCCAGCAGCCCCCTAGGGGGGGAGACCCAGTACTTC TRBJ2-5 - - TRBV7-8
CASSQDSGYGAQYF TGTGCCAGCAGCCAAGATTCAGGTTACGGGGCCCAGTACTTC TRBJ2-5 - - TRBV3-1/TRBV3-2
CASSVTFEGAQYF TGTGCCAGCAGCGTGACTTTCGAGGGGGCCCAGTACTTC TRBJ2-5 - - TRBV9
CASSSEFRSKGTDTQYF TGTGCCAGCAGCTCGGAGTTTAGGAGCAAGGGCACAGATACGCAGTATTTT TRBJ2-3 - - TRBV7-3
CASSLSGGAYNEQFF TGCGCCAGCAGCTTGAGCGGGGGGGCCTACAATGAGCAGTTCTTC TRBJ2-1 TRBD2 few TRBV5-1
CASSLKRRGSNTGELFF TGTGCCAGCAGCTTAAAGAGGAGGGGATCGAACACCGGGGAGCTGTTTTTT TRBJ2-2 - - TRBV7-6
CASSLGGTRGNNEQFF TGTGCCAGCAGCTTAGGCGGGACTAGGGGAAACAATGAGCAGTTCTTC TRBJ2-1 TRBD2 - TRBV7-3
CASSAGAKNIQYF TGTGCCAGCAGCGCGGGGGCCAAAAACATTCAGTACTTC TRBJ2-4 - once TRBV9
CASTRTIGQYEQYF TGTGCCAGCACCCGCACGATAGGGCAGTACGAGCAGTACTTC TRBJ2-7 - - TRBV6-5
CASSYSWTGGLEQYF TGTGCCAGCAGTTACTCGTGGACAGGGGGTTTAGAGCAGTACTTC TRBJ2-7 TRBD1 - TRBV6-5
CASSLGGRLEKLFF TGCGCCAGCAGCTTAGGGGGGCGTCTCGAAAAACTGTTTTTT TRBJ1-4 - - TRBV5-1
CAWNDGVSGNQPQHF TGTGCCTGGAATGACGGTGTTTCTGGTAACCAGCCCCAGCATTTT TRBJ1-5 - - TRBV30
CASSGFDEKLFF TGTGCCAGCAGTGGATTCGATGAAAAACTGTTTTTT TRBJ1-4 - few TRBV2
CATSKQGAGELFF TGTGCCACCAGCAAACAGGGGGCCGGGGAGCTGTTTTTT TRBJ2-2 TRBD1 - TRBV15
CASSQQNTGELFF TGTGCCAGCAGCCAGCAGAACACCGGGGAGCTGTTTTTT TRBJ2-2 - - TRBV5-4
CASSYLGTEAFF TGTGCCAGCAGTTACCTGGGGACTGAAGCTTTCTTT TRBJ1-1 - few TRBV6-5
CASSQGHGYTF TGTGCCAGCAGTCAGGGCCATGGCTACACCTTC TRBJ1-2 - - TRBV6-2/TRBV6-3
CASSSFGEVRNEQYF TGTGCCAGCTCGTCCTTTGGGGAGGTCAGAAACGAGCAGTACTTC TRBJ2-7 - - TRBV18
CASSYPPDSYNEQFF TGTGCCAGCAGTTACCCTCCGGACAGCTACAATGAGCAGTTCTTC TRBJ2-1 - - TRBV6-5
CASSYGPRETQYF TGTGCCAGCAGTTACGGCCCCAGGGAGACCCAGTACTTC TRBJ2-5 - - TRBV6-5
CSVVGANEKLFF TGCAGCGTTGTCGGCGCTAATGAAAAACTGTTTTTT TRBJ1-4 - - TRBV29-1
CASSLRSPSTDTQYF TGTGCCAGCAGCTTACGTTCACCCAGCACAGATACGCAGTATTTT TRBJ2-3 - - TRBV11-2
CASSEGTVSNQPQHF TGCGCCAGCAGCGAAGGGACAGTTAGCAATCAGCCCCAGCATTTT TRBJ1-5 TRBD1 few TRBV5-1
CASSWGWRGGTTGYTF TGCGCCAGCAGCTGGGGGTGGAGGGGTGGAACGACCGGCTACACCTTC TRBJ1-2 - - TRBV5-1
CASSVSRGQGKAGQPQHF TGTGCCAGCAGCGTATCGAGGGGACAGGGAAAGGCGGGTCAGCCCCAGCATTTT TRBJ1-5 TRBD1 once TRBV5-6
CASSGGGTDTQYF TGTGCCAGCAGCGGCGGGGGCACAGATACGCAGTATTTT TRBJ2-3 - few TRBV7-9
CASGTGALGNSPLHF TGTGCCAGCGGGACAGGGGCACTCGGGAATTCACCCCTCCACTTT TRBJ1-6 TRBD1 - TRBV2